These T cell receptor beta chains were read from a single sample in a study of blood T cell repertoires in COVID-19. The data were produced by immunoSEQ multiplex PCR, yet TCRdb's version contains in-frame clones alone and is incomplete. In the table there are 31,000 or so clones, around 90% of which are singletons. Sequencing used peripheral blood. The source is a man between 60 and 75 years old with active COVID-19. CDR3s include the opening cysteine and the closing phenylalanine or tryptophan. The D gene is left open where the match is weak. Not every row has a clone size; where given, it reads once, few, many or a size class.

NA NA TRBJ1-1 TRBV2 CASRVDRSNTEAFF TGTGCCAGCAGGGTCGACAGGTCAAACACTGAAGCTTTCTTT
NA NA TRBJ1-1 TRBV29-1 CSVLGESTEAFF TGCAGCGTGCTGGGCGAGAGCACTGAAGCTTTCTTT
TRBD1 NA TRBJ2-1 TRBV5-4 CASSRQGVTYNEQFF TGTGCCAGCAGCCGACAGGGAGTTACGTACAATGAGCAGTTCTTC
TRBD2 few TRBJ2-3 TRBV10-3 CAISEASGGYTQYF TGTGCCATCAGTGAGGCTAGCGGGGGGTATACGCAGTATTTT
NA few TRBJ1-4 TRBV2 CASSGADLLNEKLFF TGTGCCAGCAGTGGGGCAGACCTCTTGAATGAAAAACTGTTTTTT
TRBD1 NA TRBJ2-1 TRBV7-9 CASSLAGTAYNEQFF TGTGCCAGCAGCTTGGCCGGGACAGCCTACAATGAGCAGTTCTTC
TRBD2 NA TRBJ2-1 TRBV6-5 CASSYWTSGGAQQFF TGTGCCAGCAGTTACTGGACCAGCGGGGGGGCCCAGCAGTTCTTC
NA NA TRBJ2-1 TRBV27 CASSWLAGAYNEQFF TGTGCCAGCAGTTGGCTGGCGGGGGCTTACAATGAGCAGTTCTTC
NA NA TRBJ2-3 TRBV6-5 CASSYSIPGTGDTQYF TGTGCCAGCAGTTACTCGATACCAGGGACTGGCGATACGCAGTATTTT
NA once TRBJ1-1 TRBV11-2 CASSSGGGGDTEAFF TGTGCCAGCAGCTCCGGTGGCGGGGGGGACACTGAAGCTTTCTTT
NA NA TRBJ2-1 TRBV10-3 CAISESEGTRIAHEQFF TGTGCCATCAGTGAGTCGGAGGGGACCCGGATAGCCCATGAGCAGTTCTTC
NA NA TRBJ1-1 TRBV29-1 CSVEPQGNTEAFF TGCAGCGTTGAACCACAGGGTAACACTGAAGCTTTCTTT
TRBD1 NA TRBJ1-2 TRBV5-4 CASSPEGATNYGYTF TGTGCCAGCAGCCCTGAGGGGGCGACTAACTATGGCTACACCTTC
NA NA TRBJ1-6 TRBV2 CASSSLDTGNSPLHF TGTGCCAGCAGTTCCTTAGACACGGGGAATTCACCCCTCCACTTT
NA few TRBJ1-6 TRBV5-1 CASSSGGGYSPLHF TGCGCCAGCAGCTCCGGGGGAGGTTATTCACCCCTCCACTTT
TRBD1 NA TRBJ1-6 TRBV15 CATSREQGANSPLHF TGTGCCACCAGCAGAGAACAGGGGGCTAATTCACCCCTCCACTTT